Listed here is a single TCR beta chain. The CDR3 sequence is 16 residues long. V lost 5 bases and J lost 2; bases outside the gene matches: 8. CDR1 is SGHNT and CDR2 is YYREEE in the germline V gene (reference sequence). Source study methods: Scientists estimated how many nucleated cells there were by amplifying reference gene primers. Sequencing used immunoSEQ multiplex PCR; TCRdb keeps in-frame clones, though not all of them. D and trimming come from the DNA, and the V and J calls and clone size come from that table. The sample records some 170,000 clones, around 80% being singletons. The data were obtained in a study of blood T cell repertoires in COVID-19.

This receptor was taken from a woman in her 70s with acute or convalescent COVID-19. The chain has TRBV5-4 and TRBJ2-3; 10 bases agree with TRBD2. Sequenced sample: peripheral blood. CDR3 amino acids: CASSLRTSGFTDTQYF. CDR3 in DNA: TGTGCCAGCAGTCTAAGGACTAGCGGCTTCACAGATACGCAGTATTTT.